Presented here are 32 T cell receptor beta chains from one specimen sequenced in a study of cytomegalovirus exposure and HLA in healthy donors. Use of 60 Vbeta and 13 Jbeta primers characterized the PCR. Clones were read by immunoSEQ multiplex PCR, and TCRdb kept only the in-frame ones, dropping some. Here the sample table reports about 130,000 clones. Sequencing was done on a sample of PBMCs. The source is a man younger than 35 in good health and CMV-seronegative.

The chain has TRBV28 and TRBJ2-7; weak D call: TRBD1 (6 bases). Germline CDR1 reads MDHEN; CDR2 reads SYDVKM. The CDR3 covers 15 residues. V lost 5 bases and J 6 bases, leaving 20 bases between the germline ends. CDR3 nucleotides: TGTGCCAGCAGTCCGCCGGACAGATACAAGGGCGAGCAGTACTTC. It encodes CASSPPDRYKGEQYF.

The chain recombines TRBV11-2 with TRBJ2-5; a possible D gene is TRBD2 (6 bases). The CDR3 runs to 12 residues. CDR1 is SGHAT and CDR2 is FQNNGV in the germline V gene. With 8 bases removed from V and 2 bases from J, the gap between germline ends came to 9 bases. The CDR3: CASRDFQETQYF. CDR3 DNA sequence: TGTGCCAGCCGGGACTTTCAAGAGACCCAGTACTTC.

This chain links TRBV5-1 with TRBJ2-7; D is undetermined. Trimming removed 4 bases at V and 1 base at J, with 9 bases between. The CDR3 consists of 13 residues. Germline V lookup: CDR1 SGHRS, CDR2 YFSETQ. The CDR3 nucleotides read TGCGCCAGCAGCCAGGCTACTTCCTACGAGCAGTACTTC. Encoded protein: CASSQATSYEQYF.

The rearrangement links TRBV6-5 to TRBJ1-1; no firm D call. The CDR3 runs to 15 residues. The germline V and J ends were trimmed by 6 bases and 12 bases, with 26 bases remaining between them. Germline lookup yields CDR1 MNHEY and CDR2 SVGAGI. The CDR3: CASRDSDGPLIRTFF. DNA for the CDR3: TGTGCCAGCAGGGACTCGGACGGCCCCTTAATCCGAACTTTCTTT.

This rearrangement joins TRBV19 to TRBJ2-7, with D perhaps matching TRBD2 (5 bases). The CDR3 extends over 14 amino acids. Germline V gene sequence: CDR1 LNHDA, CDR2 SQIVND (reference sequence). Trimming took off 4 bases at V and 0 bases at J, with 10 bases between the two ends. The CDR3 is CASSTTILSYEQYF. The CDR3 DNA sequence: TGTGCCAGTAGTACGACTATCCTCTCCTACGAGCAGTACTTC.

The genes are TRBV29-1 and TRBJ1-2; D ambiguous. The CDR3 loop spans 11 amino acids. V lost 7 bases, J lost 7 bases, and 13 bases lay in between. The germline V gene has CDR1 SQVTM and CDR2 ANQGSEA. CDR3 coding DNA: TGCAGCGCTGAGGCGAGCGTTGGCTACACCTTC. Translation gives CSAEASVGYTF.

The chain recombines TRBV18 with TRBJ1-2, with a tentative D call TRBD1 (6 bases). There are 13 residues in the CDR3. V was cut by 4 bases and J by 4 bases, with 10 bases left in between. Germline lookup yields CDR1 KGHSH and CDR2 LQKENI. The CDR3 nucleotides read TGTGCCAGCTCACAGGGGGATGGCTATGGCTACACCTTC. This encodes CASSQGDGYGYTF.

The chain has TRBV6-5 and TRBJ1-1, with TRBD1 identical over 9 bases. The germline gives CDR1 MNHEY, CDR2 SVGAGI. The CDR3 extends over 15 amino acids. With V trimmed by 6 bases and J by 2 bases, 7 bases remained unmatched. In DNA, the CDR3 is TGTGCCAGCAGGCGCCAGGGACAGGGCAACACTGAAGCTTTCTTT. It is translated as CASRRQGQGNTEAFF.

The chain employs TRBV4-1 and TRBJ2-5; D perhaps matches TRBD1 (6 bases). The CDR3 has 15 residues. V shed 1 base and J shed 1 base, with 10 bases lying between them. Germline V lookup: CDR1 MGHRA, CDR2 YSYEKL. CDR3 in DNA: TGCGCCAGCAGCCAAGTCGGGACACCCCAAGAGACCCAGTACTTC. This codes for CASSQVGTPQETQYF.

For the CDR3, the DNA is TGTGCCAGCAGTAATTATGACAGGGAAGATGGCTACACCTTC. Encoded protein: CASSNYDREDGYTF. The chain combines TRBV2 with TRBJ1-2, with 7 bases that match TRBD1. The germline gives CDR1 SNHLY, CDR2 FYNNEI. The J segment lost 6 bases and the V segment lost 5 bases, leaving 9 bases of the junction unmatched. There are 14 residues in the CDR3.

The chain is built from TRBV16 and TRBJ1-5; TRBD1 matches at 8 bases. V shed 2 bases and J 7 bases; nucleotides not matched to a gene: 4. This CDR3 has 14 amino acids. From germline, CDR1 is KGHSY and CDR2 FQNENV. This CDR3 is CASSQPDRDQPQHF. The CDR3 region has the DNA TGTGCCAGCAGCCAACCGGACAGGGACCAGCCCCAGCATTTT.

V gene TRBV27 combines with J gene TRBJ2-7; 8 nucleotides agree with TRBD2. Losses at the gene ends were 9 bases for V and 4 bases for J; bases not matched to a gene: 14. The CDR3 is made up of 15 amino acids. CDR1 MNHEY and CDR2 SMNVEV come from the germline V gene (reference sequence). The CDR3 loop reads CASKLTGTSYYEQYF. The DNA for the CDR3 is TGTGCCAGTAAACTGACCGGGACTAGTTATTACGAGCAGTACTTC.

V and J are TRBV28 and TRBJ2-1; D uncertain. CDR1 and CDR2 (germline): MDHEN, SYDVKM. The germline V and J ends were trimmed by 1 base and 6 bases, with 13 bases remaining between them. The CDR3 sequence is 15 residues long. CDR3 loop: CASSLYLEETNEQFF. In nucleotides, the CDR3 is TGTGCCAGCAGTTTATACCTAGAGGAAACCAATGAGCAGTTCTTC.

The V call is TRBV19, the J call TRBJ1-1, with TRBD1 identical over 8 bases. This CDR3 is 15 amino acids long. The trim removed 9 bases at V and 5 bases at J, leaving 14 bases unmatched. The germline V gene encodes CDR1 LNHDA and CDR2 SQIVND (reference sequence). In DNA, the CDR3 is TGTGCCAGCCGACAGGGGAGTTTTCTCAGGACTGAAGCTTTCTTT. This translates into CASRQGSFLRTEAFF.

The chain recombines TRBV5-8 with TRBJ1-5; the D gene is possibly TRBD1 (5 bases). Trimming shortened V by 0 bases and J by 7 bases, and 14 bases separated the two germline ends. Germline CDR1 SGHTS, CDR2 YDEGEE. CDR3 length: 15 residues. Written as DNA, the CDR3 is TGTGCCAGCAGCTTGGCCAATATCTGGGGCCAGCCCCAGCATTTT. Translating it yields CASSLANIWGQPQHF.

The chain links TRBV4-2 to TRBJ2-3; tentatively, D is TRBD2 (6 bases). The ends were cut back, 3 bases at V and 1 base at J, with 14 bases in the middle. This CDR3 has 16 amino acids. Germline V gene sequence: CDR1 LGHNA, CDR2 YNFKEQ. The DNA of the CDR3 is TGTGCCAGCAGCCACCGCAGGCGGGAACGCACAGATACGCAGTATTTT. Protein product: CASSHRRRERTDTQYF.

This chain links TRBV11-2 with TRBJ1-5, with 8 positions matching TRBD1. CDR1 is SGHAT and CDR2 is FQNNGV in the germline V gene. The J segment lost 6 bases and the V segment lost 3 bases, leaving 10 bases of the junction unmatched. The CDR3 extends over 16 amino acids. The CDR3 DNA sequence: TGTGCCAGCAGCTTTGTAACGGACAGGGTTACTCAGCCCCAGCATTTT. It is translated as CASSFVTDRVTQPQHF. Full variable domain (outside the CDR3, taken from reference TRBV11-2 and TRBJ1-5): EAGVAQSPRYKIIEKRQSVAFWCNPISGHATLYWYQQILGQGPKLLIQFQNNGVVDDSQLPKDRFSAERLKGVDSTLKIQPAKLEDSAVYLCASSFVTDRVTQPQHFGDGTRLSIL.

The rearrangement joins TRBV9 to TRBJ1-3, with D possibly matching TRBD1 (6 bases). V was clipped by 4 bases and J by 0 bases, with 17 bases between them. The V gene's germline CDR1 is SGDLS and CDR2 YYNGEE. The length of the CDR3 is 17 residues. The CDR3 nucleotides read TGTGCCAGCAGCTTCGGAGCGGGGGCCCGCTCTGGAAACACCATATATTTT. This encodes CASSFGAGARSGNTIYF.

This sequence joins TRBV14 and TRBJ2-3; perhaps TRBD1 as D (6 bases). The CDR3 contains 14 residues. V lost 4 bases, J lost 2 bases, and 10 bases lay in between. Germline V gene data show CDR1 as SGHDN and CDR2 as FVKESK. The CDR3 sequence is CASSPAGVTDTQYF. Written as DNA, the CDR3 is TGTGCCAGCAGCCCAGCAGGGGTCACAGATACGCAGTATTTT.

This chain connects TRBV5-1 to TRBJ1-5; 11 nucleotides agree with TRBD1. The CDR3 has 15 residues. Germline loops: CDR1 SGHRS, CDR2 YFSETQ. The trim removed 4 bases at V and 4 bases at J, leaving 4 bases unmatched. The CDR3 DNA reads TGCGCCAGCAGCGGCGGGACAGGGGGAAATCAGCCCCAGCATTTT. This sequence encodes CASSGGTGGNQPQHF.

The genes are TRBV5-1 and TRBJ1-2, with D perhaps TRBD1 (5 bases). CDR1 is SGHRS, CDR2 YFSETQ, per germline. This CDR3 spans 16 amino acids. Trimming pared 0 bases from V and 4 bases from J, leaving 16 bases between. The CDR3: CASSLGRDSSTYGYTF. CDR3 DNA: TGCGCCAGCAGCTTGGGTAGGGACTCAAGTACCTATGGCTACACCTTC.

The CDR3: CAWSRLAGVSGALTDTQYF. The CDR3, as DNA: TGTGCCTGGAGTAGATTAGCGGGAGTCTCAGGGGCCCTCACAGATACGCAGTATTTT. This chain uses TRBV30 with TRBJ2-3, with 9 bases aligning to TRBD2. Germline CDR1 GTSNPN, CDR2 SVGIG (reference sequence). This CDR3 is 19 amino acids long. V lost 2 bases to trimming and J lost 2 bases; unmatched junction nucleotides: 17.

Here the CDR3 DNA reads TGTGCCAGCAGCGCCGGGGACAGGGCCAACTACGAGCAGTACTTC. Translation: CASSAGDRANYEQYF. This chain links TRBV6-5 with TRBJ2-7; TRBD1 agrees at 9 bases. J lost 3 bases, V lost 6 bases, and 9 bases had no gene match. The germline CDR1 and CDR2 sequences are MNHEY and SVGAGI. This CDR3 spans 15 amino acids.

This chain joins TRBV5-6 and TRBJ2-6; maybe TRBD2 (6 bases). V lost 4 bases and J 0 bases, leaving 14 bases between the germline ends. Germline V lookup: CDR1 SGHDT, CDR2 YYEEEE. The CDR3 runs 17 residues. The DNA of the CDR3 is TGTGCCAGCAGCCCACGCGGGGCTCTCTCTGGGGCCAACGTCCTGACTTTC. It codes for CASSPRGALSGANVLTF.

The CDR3 sequence: CASSSPRDLNYGYTF. CDR3 DNA: TGTGCCAGCAGTTCTCCCAGGGACTTGAACTATGGCTACACCTTC. V and J are TRBV6-5 and TRBJ1-2; the D gene is possibly TRBD1 (5 bases). The CDR3 runs to 15 residues. Trimming pared 4 bases from V and 2 bases from J, leaving 14 bases between. Germline assignment: CDR1 MNHEY and CDR2 SVGAGI.

The CDR3 is CASSLGRQGSRTNNYEQYF. The CDR3 DNA reads as TGCGCCAGCAGCTTGGGCAGACAGGGCTCCCGAACCAATAACTACGAGCAGTACTTC. This chain uses TRBV5-1 with TRBJ2-7; 7 bases match TRBD1. Germline-derived CDR1 and CDR2 are SGHRS and YFSETQ. V dropped 0 bases and J dropped 3; count of bases not matched to a gene: 18. The CDR3 is 19 residues long.

V and J are TRBV29-1 and TRBJ1-1; the match to TRBD1 covers 10 bases. The germline CDR1 and CDR2 sequences are SQVTM and ANQGSEA. The trim removed 3 bases at V and 5 bases at J, leaving 6 bases unmatched. CDR3 size: 14 residues. The CDR3 coding sequence is TGCAGCGTTGACGCGGACAGGGGGAGGACTGAAGCTTTCTTT. Translation gives CSVDADRGRTEAFF.

V gene TRBV9 combines with J gene TRBJ1-3, with no clear D. Germline loops: CDR1 SGDLS, CDR2 YYNGEE. The V end was cut by 4 bases, the J end by 0 bases, with 14 bases between. There are 16 residues in the CDR3. The CDR3 sequence is CASSPQSASSGNTIYF. The CDR3, as DNA: TGTGCCAGCAGCCCCCAATCGGCTAGCTCTGGAAACACCATATATTTT. Full variable domain (outside the CDR3, taken from reference TRBV9 and TRBJ1-3): DSGVTQTPKHLITATGQRVTLRCSPRSGDLSVYWYQQSLDQGLQFLIQYYNGEERAKGNILERFSAQQFPDLHSELNLSSLELGDSALYFCASSPQSASSGNTIYFGEGSWLTVV.

The rearrangement uses TRBV14 and TRBJ2-2; tentatively, D is TRBD2 (5 bases). CDR3 size: 13 residues. Trimming cost V 4 bases and J 6 bases, with 9 bases left between them. From germline, CDR1 is SGHDN and CDR2 FVKESK. CDR3 sequence (DNA): TGTGCCAGCAGCCCGACTACCGCCGGGGAGCTGTTTTTT. This gives the protein CASSPTTAGELFF.

This sequence joins TRBV28 and TRBJ1-1; D unresolved. V shed 3 bases and J shed 6 bases, with 8 bases lying between them. Germline V lookup: CDR1 MDHEN, CDR2 SYDVKM. This CDR3 has 12 residues. Here the CDR3 DNA reads TGTGCCAGCAGTTTCTCATCAGCTGAAGCTTTCTTT. Protein: CASSFSSAEAFF.

The chain couples TRBV29-1 to TRBJ2-3, with D tentatively TRBD2 (6 bases). This CDR3 comprises 14 residues. Trimming stripped 0 bases from V and 0 bases from J, with 7 bases between. Germline lookup yields CDR1 SQVTM and CDR2 ANQGSEA. CDR3 loop: CSVEEGGSTDTQYF. The DNA for the CDR3 is TGCAGCGTTGAAGAGGGGGGAAGCACAGATACGCAGTATTTT.

The chain couples TRBV5-1 to TRBJ1-2, with a tentative D call TRBD1 (6 bases). The germline V and J ends were trimmed by 0 bases and 8 bases, with 11 bases remaining between them. From germline, CDR1 is SGHRS and CDR2 YFSETQ. The CDR3 extends over 13 amino acids. The CDR3 DNA is TGCGCCAGCAGCTTGGTGTCAGGGGAAGGCTACACCTTC. It yields the protein CASSLVSGEGYTF.